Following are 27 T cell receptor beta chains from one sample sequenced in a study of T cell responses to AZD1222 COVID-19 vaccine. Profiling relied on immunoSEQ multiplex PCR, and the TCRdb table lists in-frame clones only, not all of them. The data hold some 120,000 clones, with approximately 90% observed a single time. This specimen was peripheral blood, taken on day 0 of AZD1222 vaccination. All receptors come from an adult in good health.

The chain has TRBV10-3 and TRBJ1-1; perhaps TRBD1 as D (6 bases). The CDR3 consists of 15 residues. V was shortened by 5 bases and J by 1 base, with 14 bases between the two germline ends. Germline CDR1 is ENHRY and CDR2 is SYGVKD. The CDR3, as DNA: TGTGCCATCAGTAAGCAGGGGCAGGAGAACACTGAAGCTTTCTTT. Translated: CAISKQGQENTEAFF.

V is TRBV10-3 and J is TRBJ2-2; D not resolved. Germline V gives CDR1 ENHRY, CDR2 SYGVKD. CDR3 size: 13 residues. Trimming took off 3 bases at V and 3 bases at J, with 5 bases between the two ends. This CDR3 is CAISERDTGELFF. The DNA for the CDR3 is TGTGCCATCAGTGAACGTGACACCGGGGAGCTGTTTTTT.

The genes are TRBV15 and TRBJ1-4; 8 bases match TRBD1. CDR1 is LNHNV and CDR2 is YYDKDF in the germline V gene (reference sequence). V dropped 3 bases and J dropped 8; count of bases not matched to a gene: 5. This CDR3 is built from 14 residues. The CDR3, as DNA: TGTGCCACCAGCAGGGGGGCAGGGGGCGAAAAACTGTTTTTT. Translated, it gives CATSRGAGGEKLFF. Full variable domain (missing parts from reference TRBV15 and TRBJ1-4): DAMVIQNPRYQVTQFGKPVTLSCSQTLNHNVMYWYQQKSSQAPKLLFHYYDKDFNNEADTPDNFQSRRPNTSFCFLDIRSPGLGDTAMYLCATSRGAGGEKLFFGSGTQLSVL.

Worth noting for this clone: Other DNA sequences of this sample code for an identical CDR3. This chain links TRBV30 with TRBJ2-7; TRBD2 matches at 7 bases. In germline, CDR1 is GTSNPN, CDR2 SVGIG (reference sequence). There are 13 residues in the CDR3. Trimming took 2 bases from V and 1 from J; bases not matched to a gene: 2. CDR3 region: CAWSLSGSYEQYF. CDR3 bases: TGTGCCTGGAGTCTTAGCGGGTCCTACGAGCAGTACTTC.

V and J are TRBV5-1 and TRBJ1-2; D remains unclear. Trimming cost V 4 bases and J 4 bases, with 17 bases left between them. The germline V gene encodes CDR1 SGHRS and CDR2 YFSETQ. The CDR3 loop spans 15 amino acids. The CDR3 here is CASSPVRDLGYGYTF. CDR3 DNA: TGCGCCAGCAGCCCCGTGAGGGATCTGGGCTATGGCTACACCTTC.

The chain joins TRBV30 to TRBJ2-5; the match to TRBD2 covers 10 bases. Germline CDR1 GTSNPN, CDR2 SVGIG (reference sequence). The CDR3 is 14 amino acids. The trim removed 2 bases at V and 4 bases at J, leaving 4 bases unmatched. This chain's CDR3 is CAWSKLAGVETQYF. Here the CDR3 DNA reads TGTGCCTGGAGTAAGCTAGCGGGAGTAGAGACCCAGTACTTC. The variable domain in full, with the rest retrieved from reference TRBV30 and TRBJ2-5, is SQTIHQWPATLVQPVGSPLSLECTVEGTSNPNLYWYRQAAGRGLQLLFYSVGIGQISSEVPQNLSASRPQDRQFILSSKKLLLSDSGFYLCAWSKLAGVETQYFGPGTRLLVL.

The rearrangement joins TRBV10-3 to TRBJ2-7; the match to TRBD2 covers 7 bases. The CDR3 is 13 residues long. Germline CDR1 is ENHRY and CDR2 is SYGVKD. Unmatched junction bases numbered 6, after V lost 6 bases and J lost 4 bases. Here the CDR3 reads CAIRGPSGYEQYF. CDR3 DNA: TGTGCCATCAGGGGGCCTAGCGGTTACGAGCAGTACTTC.

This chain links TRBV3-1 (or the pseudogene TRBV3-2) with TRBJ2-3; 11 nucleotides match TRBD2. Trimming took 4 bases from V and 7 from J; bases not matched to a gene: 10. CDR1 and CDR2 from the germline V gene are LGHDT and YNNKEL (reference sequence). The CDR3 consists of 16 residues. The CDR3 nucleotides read TGTGCCAGCAGCCGCTATACTAGCGGGAGCGGCTATACGCAGTATTTT. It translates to CASSRYTSGSGYTQYF.

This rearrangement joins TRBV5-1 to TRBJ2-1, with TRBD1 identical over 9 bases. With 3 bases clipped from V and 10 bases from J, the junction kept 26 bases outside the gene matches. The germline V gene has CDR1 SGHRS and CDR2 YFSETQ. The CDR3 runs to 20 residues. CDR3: CASSSGFGDRVDSPSGEQFF. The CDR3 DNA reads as TGCGCCAGCAGCTCCGGTTTTGGGGACAGGGTGGACTCCCCAAGTGGAGAGCAGTTCTTC.

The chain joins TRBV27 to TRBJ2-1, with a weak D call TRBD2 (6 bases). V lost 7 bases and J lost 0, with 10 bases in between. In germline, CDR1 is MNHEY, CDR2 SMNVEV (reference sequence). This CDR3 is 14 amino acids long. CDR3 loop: CASKVGGSYNEQFF. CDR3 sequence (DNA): TGTGCCAGCAAGGTGGGGGGCTCCTACAATGAGCAGTTCTTC.

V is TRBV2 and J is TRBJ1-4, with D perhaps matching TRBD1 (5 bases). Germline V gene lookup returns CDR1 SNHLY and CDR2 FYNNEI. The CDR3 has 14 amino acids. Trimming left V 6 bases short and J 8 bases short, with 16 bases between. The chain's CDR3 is CASSPDLGAEKLFF. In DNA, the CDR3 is TGTGCCAGCAGCCCAGATCTAGGGGCGGAAAAACTGTTTTTT. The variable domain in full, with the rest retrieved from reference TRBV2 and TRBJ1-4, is EPEVTQTPSHQVTQMGQEVILRCVPISNHLYFYWYRQILGQKVEFLVSFYNNEISEKSEIFDDQFSVERPDGSNFTLKIRSTKLEDSAMYFCASSPDLGAEKLFFGSGTQLSVL.

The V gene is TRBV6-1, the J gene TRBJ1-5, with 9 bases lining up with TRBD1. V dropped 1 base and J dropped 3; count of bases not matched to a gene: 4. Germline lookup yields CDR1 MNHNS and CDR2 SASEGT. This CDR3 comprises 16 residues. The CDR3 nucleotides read TGTGCCAGCAGTGAAGGAGGGACAGGGTTCAATCAGCCCCAGCATTTT. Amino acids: CASSEGGTGFNQPQHF.

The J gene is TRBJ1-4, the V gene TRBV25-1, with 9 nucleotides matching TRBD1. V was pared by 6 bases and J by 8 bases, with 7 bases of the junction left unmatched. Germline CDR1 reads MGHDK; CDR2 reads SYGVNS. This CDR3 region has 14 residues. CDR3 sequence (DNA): TGTGCCAGCAGGGGGACAGGGCGCGCGGAAAAACTGTTTTTT. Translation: CASRGTGRAEKLFF.

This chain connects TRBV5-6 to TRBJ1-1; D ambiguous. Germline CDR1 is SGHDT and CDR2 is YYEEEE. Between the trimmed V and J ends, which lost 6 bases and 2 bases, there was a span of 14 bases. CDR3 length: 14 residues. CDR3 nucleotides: TGTGCCAGCACTCCCGGTCTGGGAAACACTGAAGCTTTCTTT. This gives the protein CASTPGLGNTEAFF.

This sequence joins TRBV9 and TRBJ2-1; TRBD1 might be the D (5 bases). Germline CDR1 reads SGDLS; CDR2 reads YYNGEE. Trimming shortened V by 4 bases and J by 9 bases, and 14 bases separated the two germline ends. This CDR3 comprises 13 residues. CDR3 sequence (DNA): TGTGCCAGCAGCCTAGGGGATAGTCTTGAGCAGTTCTTC. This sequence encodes CASSLGDSLEQFF.

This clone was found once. As DNA, the CDR3 is TGTGCCAGCAGCCTGGGACTAGCGGGAGTGCGCGAGCTGTTTTTT. The encoded protein is CASSLGLAGVRELFF. The chain is built from TRBV7-9 and TRBJ2-2; 14 nucleotides align to TRBD2. The CDR3 extends over 15 amino acids. Germline V gene data show CDR1 as SEHNR and CDR2 as FQNEAQ (reference sequence). The trim removed 5 bases at V and 11 bases at J, leaving 7 bases unmatched.

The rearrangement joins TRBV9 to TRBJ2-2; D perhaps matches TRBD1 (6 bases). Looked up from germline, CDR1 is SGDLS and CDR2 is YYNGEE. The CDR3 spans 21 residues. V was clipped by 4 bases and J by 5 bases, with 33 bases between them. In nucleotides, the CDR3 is TGTGCCAGCAGCCTAAAGGAATGGGGGCCAGGCGGCGGTCGGTCAACCGGGGAGCTGTTTTTT. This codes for CASSLKEWGPGGGRSTGELFF.

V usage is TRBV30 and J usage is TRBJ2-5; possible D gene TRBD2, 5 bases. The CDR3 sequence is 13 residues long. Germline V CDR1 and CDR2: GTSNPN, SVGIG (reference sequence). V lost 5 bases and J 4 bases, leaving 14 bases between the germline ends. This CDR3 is CAWRRPGVETQYF. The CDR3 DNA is TGTGCCTGGCGGAGGCCGGGCGTAGAGACCCAGTACTTC.

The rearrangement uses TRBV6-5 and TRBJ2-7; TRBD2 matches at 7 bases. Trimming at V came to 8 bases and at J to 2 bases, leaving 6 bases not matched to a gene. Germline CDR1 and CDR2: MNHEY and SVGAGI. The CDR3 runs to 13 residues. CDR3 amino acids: CASGLGLAYEQYF. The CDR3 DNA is TGTGCCAGCGGGCTCGGACTAGCCTACGAGCAGTACTTC.

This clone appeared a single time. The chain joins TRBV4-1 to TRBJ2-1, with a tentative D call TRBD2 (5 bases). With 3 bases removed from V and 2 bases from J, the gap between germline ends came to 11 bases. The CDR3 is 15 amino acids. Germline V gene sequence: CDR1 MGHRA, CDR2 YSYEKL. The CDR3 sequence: CASSHGRVTYNEQFF. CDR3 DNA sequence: TGCGCCAGCAGCCACGGGCGGGTCACCTACAATGAGCAGTTCTTC.

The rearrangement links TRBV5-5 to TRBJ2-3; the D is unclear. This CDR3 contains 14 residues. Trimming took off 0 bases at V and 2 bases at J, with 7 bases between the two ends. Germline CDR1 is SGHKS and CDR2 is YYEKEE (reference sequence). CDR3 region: CASSLDRSTDTQYF. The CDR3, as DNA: TGTGCCAGCAGCTTGGACAGATCCACAGATACGCAGTATTTT.

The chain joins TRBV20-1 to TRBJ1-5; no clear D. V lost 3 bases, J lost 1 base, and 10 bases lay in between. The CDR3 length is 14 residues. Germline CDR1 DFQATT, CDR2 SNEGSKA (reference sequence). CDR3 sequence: CSASSGGSNQPQHF. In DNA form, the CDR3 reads TGCAGTGCTAGTTCGGGTGGGAGCAATCAGCCCCAGCATTTT.

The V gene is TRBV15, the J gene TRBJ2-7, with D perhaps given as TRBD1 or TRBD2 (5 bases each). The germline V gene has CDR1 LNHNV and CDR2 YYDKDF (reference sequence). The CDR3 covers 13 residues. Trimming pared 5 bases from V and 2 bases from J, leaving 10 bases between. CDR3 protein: CATSRGRTYEQYF. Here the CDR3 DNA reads TGTGCCACCAGCCGGGGACGTACCTACGAGCAGTACTTC. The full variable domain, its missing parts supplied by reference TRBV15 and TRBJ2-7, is DAMVIQNPRYQVTQFGKPVTLSCSQTLNHNVMYWYQQKSSQAPKLLFHYYDKDFNNEADTPDNFQSRRPNTSFCFLDIRSPGLGDTAMYLCATSRGRTYEQYFGPGTRLTVT.

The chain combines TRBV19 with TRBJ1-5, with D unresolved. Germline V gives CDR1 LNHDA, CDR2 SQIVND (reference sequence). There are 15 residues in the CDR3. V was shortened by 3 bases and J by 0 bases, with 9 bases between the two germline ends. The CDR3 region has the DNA TGTGCCAGTAGTATTGGCCTTTATAGCAATCAGCCCCAGCATTTT. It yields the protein CASSIGLYSNQPQHF.

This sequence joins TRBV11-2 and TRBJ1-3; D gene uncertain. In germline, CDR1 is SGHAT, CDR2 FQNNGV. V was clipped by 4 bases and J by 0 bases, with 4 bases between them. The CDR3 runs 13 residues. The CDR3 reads CASSSGSGNTIYF. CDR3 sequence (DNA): TGTGCCAGCAGCTCAGGCTCTGGAAACACCATATATTTT.

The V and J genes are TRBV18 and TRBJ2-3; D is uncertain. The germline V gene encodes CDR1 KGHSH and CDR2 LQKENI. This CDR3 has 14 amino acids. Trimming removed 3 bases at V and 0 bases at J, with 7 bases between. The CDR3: CASSPITSTDTQYF. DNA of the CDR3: TGTGCCAGCTCACCCATCACTAGCACAGATACGCAGTATTTT.

This CDR3 reads CASSPTSGNNEQFF. CDR3 DNA: TGTGCCAGCAGCCCGACTAGCGGGAACAATGAGCAGTTCTTC. The V call is TRBV7-3, the J call TRBJ2-1; the match to TRBD2 covers 11 bases. The CDR3 consists of 14 residues. The germline V gene has CDR1 SGHTA and CDR2 FQGTGA. Trimming at V came to 5 bases and at J to 5 bases, leaving 2 bases not matched to a gene.